The rows below give T cell receptor beta chains drawn from one sample of a study of control samples from healthy donors and cancer patients. Clones were read by immunoSEQ multiplex PCR, and TCRdb kept only the in-frame ones, dropping some. The table records about 160,000 clones, around 96% of them present only once. The material sequenced was blood. All receptors derive from a woman in her twenties or thirties in good health. CDR3s include the opening cysteine and the closing phenylalanine or tryptophan. The D gene is left open where the match is weak. Expanded clones are given a class, and other clones once, few, many or no size at all.

len: 13; abundance: NA; v_gene: TRBV7-3; d_gene: NA; j_gene: TRBJ1-2; CDR3nt: TGTGCCAGCAGCTTACGGGCAGGGGATGGCTACACCTTC; CDR3aa: CASSLRAGDGYTF
len: 16; abundance: NA; v_gene: TRBV7-9; d_gene: NA; j_gene: TRBJ2-7; CDR3nt: TGTGCCAGCAGCTTAGCGCTTGGCGGGTCTCTGGGGAAGCAGTACTTC; CDR3aa: CASSLALGGSLGKQYF
len: 14; abundance: NA; v_gene: TRBV19; d_gene: TRBD1; j_gene: TRBJ1-2; CDR3nt: TGTGCCAGTAGTCACAGGGGCCTTCAGAATGGCTACACCTTC; CDR3aa: CASSHRGLQNGYTF
len: 14; abundance: NA; v_gene: TRBV7-9; d_gene: NA; j_gene: TRBJ2-3; CDR3nt: TGTGCCAGCAGCCCGAGCGGACACACAGATACGCAGTATTTT; CDR3aa: CASSPSGHTDTQYF
len: 15; abundance: NA; v_gene: TRBV30; d_gene: TRBD1; j_gene: TRBJ1-5; CDR3nt: TGTGCCTGGAGTTACTGGGACAGCCTCAATCAGCCCCAGCATTTT; CDR3aa: CAWSYWDSLNQPQHF
len: 11; abundance: NA; v_gene: TRBV6-1; d_gene: NA; j_gene: TRBJ1-1; CDR3nt: TGTGCCAGCACCGAGAACACTGAAGCTTTCTTT; CDR3aa: CASTENTEAFF
len: 15; abundance: once; v_gene: TRBV28; d_gene: NA; j_gene: TRBJ1-1; CDR3nt: TGTGCCAGCAGGAACCTTCAGGGTTTGAACACTGAAGCTTTCTTT; CDR3aa: CASRNLQGLNTEAFF
len: 14; abundance: NA; v_gene: TRBV2; d_gene: NA; j_gene: TRBJ2-1; CDR3nt: TGTGCCAGCAGTGAAACTAGCTGGGTCAATGAGCAGTTCTTC; CDR3aa: CASSETSWVNEQFF
len: 16; abundance: NA; v_gene: TRBV3-1/TRBV3-2; d_gene: NA; j_gene: TRBJ1-2; CDR3nt: TGTGCCAGCAGCCTACTCCGCGGGCGAGCTAACTATGGCTACACCTTC; CDR3aa: CASSLLRGRANYGYTF
len: 14; abundance: NA; v_gene: TRBV19; d_gene: NA; j_gene: TRBJ2-5; CDR3nt: TGTGCCAGTAGGCCCACGGGACCGCCAGAGACCCAGTACTTC; CDR3aa: CASRPTGPPETQYF